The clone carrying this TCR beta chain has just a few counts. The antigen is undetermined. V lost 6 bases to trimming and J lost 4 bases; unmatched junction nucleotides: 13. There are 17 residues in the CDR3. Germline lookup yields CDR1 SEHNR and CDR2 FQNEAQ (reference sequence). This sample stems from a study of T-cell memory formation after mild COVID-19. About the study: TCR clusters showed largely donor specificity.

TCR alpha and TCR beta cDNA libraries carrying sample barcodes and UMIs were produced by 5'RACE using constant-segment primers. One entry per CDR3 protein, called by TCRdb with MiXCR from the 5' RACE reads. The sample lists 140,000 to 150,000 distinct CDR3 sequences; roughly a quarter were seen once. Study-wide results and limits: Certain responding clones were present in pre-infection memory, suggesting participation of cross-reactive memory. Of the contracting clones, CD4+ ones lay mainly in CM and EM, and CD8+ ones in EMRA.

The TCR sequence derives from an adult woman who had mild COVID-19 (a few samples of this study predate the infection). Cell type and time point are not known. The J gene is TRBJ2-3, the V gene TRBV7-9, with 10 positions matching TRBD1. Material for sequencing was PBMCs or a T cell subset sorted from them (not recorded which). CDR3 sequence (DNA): TGTGCCAGCAGGGGACAGGGGAGTGGTTGGCTCGCAGATACGCAGTATTTT. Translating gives CASRGQGSGWLADTQYF.